In its sample, the clone carrying this T cell receptor beta chain was seen many times. This sample stems from a study of early T cells in non-severe SARS-CoV-2 infection. At the level of the study: The study sequenced bulk RNA from unsorted whole blood, with chains unpaired.

Separate cDNA molecules each had unique molecular identifiers attached to them. Via MiXCR, TCRdb re-called the 5' RACE reads, giving one row per CDR3 protein. The table lists roughly 69,000 distinct CDR3 sequences, 8% to 9% of them singletons. CDR3 length: 13 amino acids. The V end lost 4 bases, the J end lost 1 base, and 4 bases lay between the germline ends. Germline V CDR1 and CDR2: WSHSY, SAAADI. The specimen comprised whole blood, sampled at baseline. This receptor was taken from an adult who was a healthcare worker with PCR-confirmed SARS-CoV-2 infection or an uninfected control (not recorded which). The chain employs TRBV10-2 and TRBJ2-2; D is unresolved. CDR3 amino acids: CASSGVNTGELFF. CDR3 bases: TGCGCCAGCAGTGGCGTGAACACCGGGGAGCTGTTTTTT.